This T cell receptor beta chain was documented in a study of CD8+ T cells in alopecia areata. Study overall: The study gave treated patients oral tofacitinib at 5 to 10 mg twice daily. General study points: One nonresponder makes the tie between baseline CD8+ expansion and response uncertain. Persistence during tofacitinib was seen for many expanded lesional clones in scalp and blood.

In regard to this clone: Its antigen is currently unknown.

Extracted RNA was reverse transcribed, and the resulting cDNA served as sequencing template. Repertoires were generated with immunoSEQ multiplex PCR, while TCRdb's copy carries only in-frame clones and drops some. Of about 190,000 clones listed, less than 65% are singletons. The CDR3 length is 12 residues. CDR1 and CDR2 from the germline V gene are SNHLY and FYNNEI. V dropped 4 bases and J dropped 9 bases, with 9 bases sitting between them. Treatment denoted: oral pan-JAK inhibitor, 5-10 mg twice daily. The study team obtained lesional scalp punch biopsies and peripheral blood from alopecia areata patients.

Specimen: CD4+ T cells sorted from blood, collected at week 24, from a patient treated with tofacitinib. This chain joins TRBV2 and TRBJ2-2; D is ambiguous. The sequence came from a human donor with alopecia areata. The CDR3 nucleotides are TGTGCCAGCAGTGCAGGATCCCGGGAGCTGTTTTTT. Translating it yields CASSAGSRELFF.